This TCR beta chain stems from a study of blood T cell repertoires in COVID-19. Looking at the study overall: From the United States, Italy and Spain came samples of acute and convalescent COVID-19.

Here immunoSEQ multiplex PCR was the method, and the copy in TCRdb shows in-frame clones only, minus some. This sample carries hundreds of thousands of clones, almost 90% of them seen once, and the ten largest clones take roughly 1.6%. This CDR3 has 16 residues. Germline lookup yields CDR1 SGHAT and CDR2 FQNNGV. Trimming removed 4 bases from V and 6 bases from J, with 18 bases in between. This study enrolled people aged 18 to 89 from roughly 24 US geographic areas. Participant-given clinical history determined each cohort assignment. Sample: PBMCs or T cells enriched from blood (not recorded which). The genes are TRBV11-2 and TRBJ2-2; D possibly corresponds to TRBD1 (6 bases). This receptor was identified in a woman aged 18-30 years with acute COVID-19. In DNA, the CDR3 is TGTGCCAGCAGCTCGTTGGGGGCCGGGATGCCCGGGGAGCTGTTTTTT. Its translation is CASSSLGAGMPGELFF.